The present entry profiles one T cell receptor beta chain with its context. Its antigen is undetermined. The source of the sample is a study of T cells expressing NK-cell markers. Whole-study findings and limits: Of the CD8+ T cell pool in several donors, roughly 1.0-7.0% was accounted for by dominant NKG2C+ clonotypes.

TCRdb processed the 5' RACE reads again and assigns one entry to each CDR3 protein, with no DNA. The sample includes fewer than 200,000 distinct CDR3 sequences. The CDR3 sequence is 14 residues long. Germline V lookup: CDR1 LNHDA, CDR2 SQIVND (reference sequence). This receptor was obtained from a woman between 18 and 70 years old in good health. This chain links TRBV19 with TRBJ2-1; TCRdb's assignment of TRBD2 cannot be checked, as there is no DNA. The sequencing input was blood T cells: a sorted CD56 or NKG2C T cell subset, CD4+ or CD8+ T cells, or bulk PBMC T cells (not recorded which). The CDR3: CASSNLAGGHEQFF. The variable domain in full, with the rest retrieved from reference TRBV19 and TRBJ2-1, is DGGITQSPKYLFRKEGQNVTLSCEQNLNHDAMYWYRQDPGQGLRLIYYSQIVNDFQKGDIAEGYSVSREKKESFPLTVTSAQKNPTAFYLCASSNLAGGHEQFFGPGTRLTVL.